These T cell receptor beta chains were read from a single sample in a study of post-analysis software for immune sequencing data. In TCRdb, the PCR reads were re-called with MiXCR into one record per CDR3 protein. The sample holds hundreds of thousands of distinct CDR3 sequences; roughly 27% are singletons and the top ten take roughly 0.57%. Sequencing input: blood. All receptors derive from a girl aged 10-17 years with multiple sclerosis. Both conserved end residues are part of each CDR3.

CDR3aa	v_gene	j_gene
CSARPLVGQQETQYF	TRBV20-1	TRBJ2-5
CSAWTSGRADTQYF	TRBV20-1	TRBJ2-3
CATGRYENTEAVF	TRBV27	TRBJ1-1
CASRGNGITEQFF	TRBV9	TRBJ2-1
CASRGDGDYGYTF	TRBV2	TRBJ1-2
CASRPTWRGRETQYF	TRBV7-8	TRBJ2-5
CASGTFPSNTEAFF	TRBV12-5	TRBJ1-1
CASSERMTRSQHF	TRBV28	TRBJ1-5
CSARISSGSAEQFF	TRBV20-1	TRBJ2-1
CASSETRNTEAFF	TRBV12-3/TRBV12-4	TRBJ1-1
CASSLVLDPYQETQYF	TRBV7-2	TRBJ2-5
CASSGGQNTGELFF	TRBV5-1	TRBJ2-2
CSGSGTRQSNEQFF	TRBV29-1	TRBJ2-1
CASSHTEQGSFTYEQYF	TRBV14	TRBJ2-7
CASSLTGNDYGYTF	TRBV5-1	TRBJ1-2
CSARDVLAGESYNEQFF	TRBV20-1	TRBJ2-1
CSAIRLAGGVNYNEQFF	TRBV20-1	TRBJ2-1
CASSYSGAGFRDTQYF	TRBV6-5	TRBJ2-3
CASTPGQLNEQFF	TRBV28	TRBJ2-1
CASSPFGQGANTQYF	TRBV12-3/TRBV12-4	TRBJ2-3
CASSLQGTLTGANVLTF	TRBV7-2	TRBJ2-6
CASRRLAEASREYF	TRBV6-5	TRBJ2-7
CAISEYMDRNSNQPQHF	TRBV10-3	TRBJ1-5
CASSAGSQNYNERFF	TRBV4-1	TRBJ2-1
CSVRVRRVEQYF	TRBV29-1	NA
CASSVELGEKLFF	TRBV9	TRBJ1-4
CASSFGGIRTDTQYF	TRBV5-1	TRBJ2-3
CASSREGLNEKLFF	TRBV4-2	TRBJ1-4
CSARPDTGELFF	TRBV20-1	TRBJ2-2
CASGRTDTQYF	TRBV7-2	TRBJ2-3
CATHGGRRTGELFF	TRBV25-1	TRBJ2-2
CRTESSYNSPLHF	TRBV5-8	TRBJ1-6
CASSFDGNQPQHF	TRBV7-9	TRBJ1-5
CASSLPGEIQETQYF	TRBV7-9	TRBJ2-5
CASSLLPGRQETQYF	TRBV5-1	TRBJ2-5
CSAIGAADYFSSYEQYF	TRBV20-1	TRBJ2-7
CSVEDHRGDIQYF	TRBV29-1	TRBJ2-4
CASTLDRTQGGTGELFF	TRBV6-2/TRBV6-3	TRBJ2-2
CASSQVPTYNEQFF	TRBV4-1	TRBJ2-1
CSAPVFGDTEAFF	TRBV20-1	TRBJ1-1
CASSLEAGAGDEQFF	TRBV5-1	TRBJ2-1
CASSFLTGLGYGYTF	TRBV6-5	TRBJ1-2
CASSFIGWETQYF	TRBV5-5	TRBJ2-5
CSARDLARVKETQYF	TRBV20-1	TRBJ2-5
CASSFWTPVYGYTF	TRBV12-3/TRBV12-4	TRBJ1-2
CASSTTRDGETQYF	TRBV7-8	TRBJ2-5
CSVEWRESGDEQFF	TRBV29-1	TRBJ2-1
CAISPGLTYEQYF	TRBV10-3	TRBJ2-7
CASSLGGLRHDTQYF	TRBV5-1	TRBJ2-3
CASSQVPTSGSYNEQFF	TRBV4-1	TRBJ2-1
CASSLNSGAPYEQYF	TRBV4-3	TRBJ2-7
CASSRNEGGSYDEQFF	TRBV12-3/TRBV12-4	TRBJ2-1
CATSSPGSYNEQFF	TRBV7-2	TRBJ2-1